This T cell receptor (beta chain) was sequenced for a study of cytomegalovirus exposure and HLA in healthy donors. General study findings and limits: The study flagged around 160 TCR beta chains as cytomegalovirus-associated. HLA alleles showed associations with approximately 15,000 TCR beta sequences in a later analysis, at a 0.05 false discovery rate. The authors considered a cluster of highly shared sequence variants likely to be a sequencing artifact. Trimming of TCR beta V- and J-genes showed a link, identified in a later analysis, to a missense DCLRE1C variant.

As for this clone: Its target is unknown.

PCR used 60 Vbeta primers and 13 Jbeta primers. Here immunoSEQ multiplex PCR was the method, and the copy in TCRdb shows in-frame clones only, minus some. The sample includes 200,000 to 300,000 clones, about 77% of them seen just once. Trimming took 6 bases from V and 5 from J, leaving 17 bases between them. The CDR3 loop spans 14 amino acids. Germline V gene data show CDR1 as SGHDT and CDR2 as YYEEEE. V gene TRBV5-6 combines with J gene TRBJ1-1, with a tentative D call TRBD1 (5 bases). Sequences were obtained from PBMCs. The sequence was collected from a boy between 5 and 17 years old in good health and CMV-seronegative. For the CDR3, the DNA is TGTGCCAGCATCCGCGGGGGGAGATCGACTGAAGCTTTCTTT. Translation: CASIRGGRSTEAFF.